This TCR beta chain was identified in a study of shared clonotypes between healthy human individuals. Study results and limitations: All-four-donor shared clonotypes had higher generation probabilities than non-shared clonotypes did. Only blood was sampled, and tissue TCR repertoires likely differ from blood ones. Having only a few donors restricted how much genetic and exposure-history diversity was captured.

The assay was immunoSEQ multiplex PCR, and TCRdb's table has in-frame clones only and misses some. The data show around 1,900,000 clones, 80% to 95% seen once. CD8 cells regarded as naive lacked CD45RO, were positively chosen for CCR7, and omitted terminally differentiated effector memory CD45RA+ cells. Comment on this clone: Its antigen remains unknown.

This TCR came from a man aged 18 to 35 in good health. Some clones in this sample may be carry-over from other donors' samples. The material sequenced was naive CD8+ T cells from PBMCs.

The CDR3 nucleotides are TGTGCCAGCCAGAGCACCTCCTACAATGAGCAGTTCTTC. This gives the protein CASQSTSYNEQFF. The gene calls are TRBV28 and TRBJ2-1; D uncertain. V was pared by 8 bases and J by 0 bases, with 8 bases between. Germline CDR1 and CDR2: MDHEN and SYDVKM. The length of the CDR3 is 13 residues.